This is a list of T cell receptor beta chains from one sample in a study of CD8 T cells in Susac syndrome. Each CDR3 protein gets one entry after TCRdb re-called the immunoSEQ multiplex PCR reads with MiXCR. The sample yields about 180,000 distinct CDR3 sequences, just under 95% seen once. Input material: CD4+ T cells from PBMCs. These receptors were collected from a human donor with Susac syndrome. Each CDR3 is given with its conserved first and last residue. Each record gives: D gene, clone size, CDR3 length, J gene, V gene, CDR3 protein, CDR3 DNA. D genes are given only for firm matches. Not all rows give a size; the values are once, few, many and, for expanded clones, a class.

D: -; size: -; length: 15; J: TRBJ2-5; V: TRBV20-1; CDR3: CSARDGGNDQETQYF; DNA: TGCAGTGCTAGAGATGGGGGCAACGATCAAGAGACCCAGTACTTC
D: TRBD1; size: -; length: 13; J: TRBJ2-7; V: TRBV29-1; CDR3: CSVLTGDTYEQYF; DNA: TGCAGCGTTTTGACAGGGGATACCTACGAGCAGTACTTC
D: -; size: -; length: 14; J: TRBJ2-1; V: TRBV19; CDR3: CASSIGPAYNEQFF; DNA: TGTGCCAGTAGTATAGGACCGGCCTACAATGAGCAGTTCTTC
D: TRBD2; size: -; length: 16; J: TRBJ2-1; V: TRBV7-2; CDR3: CASSLWASGGYNEQFF; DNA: TGTGCCAGCAGCTTATGGGCTAGCGGGGGATACAATGAGCAGTTCTTC
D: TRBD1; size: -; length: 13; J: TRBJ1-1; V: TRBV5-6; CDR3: CASRKTGWTEAFF; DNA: TGTGCCAGCAGAAAGACAGGGTGGACTGAAGCTTTCTTT
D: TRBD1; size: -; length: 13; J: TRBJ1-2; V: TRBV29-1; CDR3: CSVPGTGMSGYTF; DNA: TGCAGCGTTCCTGGGACAGGGATGAGCGGCTACACCTTC
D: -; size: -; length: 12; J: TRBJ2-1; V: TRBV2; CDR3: CASSEQTNEQFF; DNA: TGTGCCAGCAGTGAACAGACCAATGAGCAGTTCTTC
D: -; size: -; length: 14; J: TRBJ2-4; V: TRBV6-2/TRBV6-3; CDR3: CASSPQGAKNIQYF; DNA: TGTGCCAGCAGCCCTCAGGGGGCCAAAAACATTCAGTACTTC
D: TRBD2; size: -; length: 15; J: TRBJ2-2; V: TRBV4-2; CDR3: CASEVEVAGVPELFF; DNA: TGTGCCAGCGAAGTTGAGGTAGCGGGAGTACCCGAGCTGTTTTTT
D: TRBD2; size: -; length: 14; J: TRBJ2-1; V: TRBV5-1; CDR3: CASLMTSGSNEQFF; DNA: TGCGCCAGCCTAATGACTAGCGGGAGTAATGAGCAGTTCTTC
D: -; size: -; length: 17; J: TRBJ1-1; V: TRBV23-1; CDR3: CASTQSGIWGIGTEAFF; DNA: TGCGCCAGCACCCAATCTGGGATATGGGGAATAGGCACTGAAGCTTTCTTT
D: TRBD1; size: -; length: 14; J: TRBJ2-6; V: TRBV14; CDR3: CASSLIGQGDVLTF; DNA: TGTGCCAGCAGCCTTATCGGGCAGGGGGACGTCCTGACTTTC
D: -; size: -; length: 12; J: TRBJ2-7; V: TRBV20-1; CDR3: CSARPTSYEQYF; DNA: TGCAGTGCACGACCCACGAGCTACGAGCAGTACTTC
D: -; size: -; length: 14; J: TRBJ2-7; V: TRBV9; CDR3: CASSPMPGDIEQYF; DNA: TGTGCCAGCAGCCCCATGCCAGGGGACATCGAGCAGTACTTC
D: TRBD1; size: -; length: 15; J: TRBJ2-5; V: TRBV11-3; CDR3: CASSLRGGQQETQYF; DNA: TGTGCCAGCAGCCTCCGAGGGGGACAGCAAGAGACCCAGTACTTC
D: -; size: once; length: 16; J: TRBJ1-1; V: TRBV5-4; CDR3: CASSLLGDPMNTEAFF; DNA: TGTGCCAGCAGCTTGTTAGGGGATCCTATGAACACTGAAGCTTTCTTT
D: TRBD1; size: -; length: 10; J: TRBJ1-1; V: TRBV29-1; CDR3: CSVGQGRAFF; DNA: TGCAGCGTTGGACAGGGTCGGGCTTTCTTT
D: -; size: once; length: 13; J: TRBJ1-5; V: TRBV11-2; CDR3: CASSLDHGQPQHF; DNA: TGTGCCAGCAGCTTAGATCATGGTCAGCCCCAGCATTTT
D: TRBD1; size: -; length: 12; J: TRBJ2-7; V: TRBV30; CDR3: CAFGQADYEQYF; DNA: TGTGCCTTCGGACAGGCCGACTACGAGCAGTACTTC
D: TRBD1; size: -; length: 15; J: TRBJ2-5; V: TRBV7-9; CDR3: CASSLPGQGVETQYF; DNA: TGTGCCAGCAGCTTACCAGGACAGGGGGTGGAGACCCAGTACTTC
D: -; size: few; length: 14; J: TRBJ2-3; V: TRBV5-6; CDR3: CASSLIDRGGTQYF; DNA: TGTGCCAGCAGCTTGATTGACCGCGGCGGTACGCAGTATTTT
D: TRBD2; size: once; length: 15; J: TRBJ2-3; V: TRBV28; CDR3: CASTRGGPQADTQYF; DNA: TGTGCCAGCACCCGGGGGGGACCCCAGGCAGATACGCAGTATTTT
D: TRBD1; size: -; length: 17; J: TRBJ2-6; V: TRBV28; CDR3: CASSLTTGGAGANVLTF; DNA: TGTGCCAGCAGCTTAACGACAGGGGGCGCTGGGGCCAACGTCCTGACTTTC
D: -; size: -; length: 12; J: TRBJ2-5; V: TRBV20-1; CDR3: CSARDLGDGGYF; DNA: TGCAGTGCTAGAGATCTCGGGGACGGCGGATACTTC
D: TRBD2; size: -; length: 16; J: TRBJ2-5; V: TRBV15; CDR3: CATSRIPGLAQETQYF; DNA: TGTGCCACCAGCAGAATTCCGGGACTAGCGCAAGAGACCCAGTACTTC
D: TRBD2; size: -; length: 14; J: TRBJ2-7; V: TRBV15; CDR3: CATSGGGAAYEQYF; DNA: TGTGCCACCAGCGGGGGGGGAGCAGCCTACGAGCAGTACTTC
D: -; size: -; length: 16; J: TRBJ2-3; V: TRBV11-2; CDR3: CASSPRVGGAFTTQYF; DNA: TGTGCCAGCAGCCCGAGAGTGGGGGGGGCCTTCACTACGCAGTATTTT
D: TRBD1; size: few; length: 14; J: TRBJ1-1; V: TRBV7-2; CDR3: CASSLTGGNTEAFF; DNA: TGTGCCAGCAGCTTGACAGGGGGAAACACTGAAGCTTTCTTT
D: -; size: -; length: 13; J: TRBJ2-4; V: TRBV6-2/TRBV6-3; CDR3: CASRNRAKNIQYF; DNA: TGTGCCAGCAGAAACAGGGCCAAAAACATTCAGTACTTC
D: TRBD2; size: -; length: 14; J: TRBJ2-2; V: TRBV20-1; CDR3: CSAGRREWTGELFF; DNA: TGCAGCGCTGGACGGCGGGAGTGGACCGGGGAGCTGTTTTTT
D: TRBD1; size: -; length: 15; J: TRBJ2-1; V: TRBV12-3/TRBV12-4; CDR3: CASSPGQGSDNEQFF; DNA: TGTGCCAGCAGTCCCGGACAGGGCAGCGACAATGAGCAGTTCTTC
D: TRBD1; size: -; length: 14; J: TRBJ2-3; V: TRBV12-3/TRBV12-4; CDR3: CASKDRANSDTQYF; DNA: TGTGCCAGCAAAGACAGGGCAAATTCAGATACGCAGTATTTT
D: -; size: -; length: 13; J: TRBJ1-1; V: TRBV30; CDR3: CAWSRGPNGEAFF; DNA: TGTGCCTGGAGTCGGGGACCAAACGGTGAAGCTTTCTTT
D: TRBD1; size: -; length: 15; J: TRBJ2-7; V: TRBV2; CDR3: CASSEEGRTGLRKYF; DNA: TGTGCCAGCAGTGAAGAGGGCCGGACAGGGCTCCGGAAGTACTTC
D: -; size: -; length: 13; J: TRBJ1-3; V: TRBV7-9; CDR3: CASSLAGRDTIYF; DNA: TGTGCCAGCAGCTTGGCAGGGCGGGACACCATATATTTT
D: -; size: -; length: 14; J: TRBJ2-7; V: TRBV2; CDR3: CASSFTIRDPEQYF; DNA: TGTGCCAGCAGTTTCACCATCCGGGACCCCGAGCAGTACTTC
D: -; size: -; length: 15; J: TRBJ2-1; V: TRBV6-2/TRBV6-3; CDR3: CASSPREFPYNEQFF; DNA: TGTGCCAGCAGTCCCCGGGAGTTCCCCTACAATGAGCAGTTCTTC
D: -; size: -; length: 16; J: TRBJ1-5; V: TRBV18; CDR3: CASSKFEGGSNQPQHF; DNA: TGTGCCAGCTCAAAATTCGAGGGAGGGAGCAATCAGCCCCAGCATTTT
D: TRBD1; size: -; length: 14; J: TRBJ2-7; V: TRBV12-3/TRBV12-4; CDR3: CASSDRDRGHEQYF; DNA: TGTGCCAGCAGTGACCGGGACAGGGGCCACGAGCAGTACTTC
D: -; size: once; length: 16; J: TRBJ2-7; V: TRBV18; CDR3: CASSPEGLSLSYEQYF; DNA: TGTGCCAGCTCACCAGAAGGACTATCCCTCTCCTACGAGCAGTACTTC
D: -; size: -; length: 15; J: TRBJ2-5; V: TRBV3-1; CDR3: CASSQDLTGVETQYF; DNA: TGTGCCAGCAGCCAAGACTTAACCGGGGTAGAGACCCAGTACTTC
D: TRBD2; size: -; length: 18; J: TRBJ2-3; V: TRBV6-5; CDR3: CASSYGTSGRSSTDTQYF; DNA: TGTGCCAGCAGTTACGGGACTAGCGGGAGGTCTAGCACAGATACGCAGTATTTT
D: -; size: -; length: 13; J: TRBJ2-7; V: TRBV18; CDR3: CASSPPDPLEQYF; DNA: TGTGCCAGCTCACCACCGGACCCGCTCGAGCAGTACTTC
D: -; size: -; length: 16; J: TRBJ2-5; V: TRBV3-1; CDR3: CASSHRAWMLTETQYF; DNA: TGTGCCAGCAGCCACAGGGCTTGGATGCTAACGGAGACCCAGTACTTC
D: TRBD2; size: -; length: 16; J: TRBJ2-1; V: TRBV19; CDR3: CASRRHVAGFRDEQFF; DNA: TGTGCCAGTCGCCGCCATGTAGCGGGATTTCGCGATGAGCAGTTCTTC
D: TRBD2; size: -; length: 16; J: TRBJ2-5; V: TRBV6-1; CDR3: CASSPWTSGGRETQYF; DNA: TGTGCCAGCAGCCCTTGGACTAGCGGGGGGCGGGAGACCCAGTACTTC
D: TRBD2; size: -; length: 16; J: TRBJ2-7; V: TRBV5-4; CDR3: CASSRGLAGGNYEQYF; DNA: TGTGCCAGCAGCCGCGGACTAGCGGGAGGTAACTACGAGCAGTACTTC
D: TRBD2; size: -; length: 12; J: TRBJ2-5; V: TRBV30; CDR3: CAGSGAGETQYF; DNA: TGTGCCGGTAGCGGGGCGGGGGAGACCCAGTACTTC
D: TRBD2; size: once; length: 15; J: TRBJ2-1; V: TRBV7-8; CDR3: CASSLGLAGDNEQFF; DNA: TGTGCCAGCAGCTTAGGGCTAGCGGGGGACAATGAGCAGTTCTTC
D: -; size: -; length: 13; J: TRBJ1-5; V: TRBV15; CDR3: CATSTELSQPQHF; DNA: TGTGCCACCAGCACCGAGTTATCTCAGCCCCAGCATTTT
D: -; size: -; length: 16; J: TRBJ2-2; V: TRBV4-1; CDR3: CASSPGMRGSTGELFF; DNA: TGCGCCAGCAGCCCAGGGATGCGGGGAAGTACCGGGGAGCTGTTTTTT
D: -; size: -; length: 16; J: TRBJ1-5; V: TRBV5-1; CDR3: CASSFGPSRGNQPQHF; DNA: TGCGCCAGCAGCTTTGGACCCTCAAGAGGCAATCAGCCCCAGCATTTT
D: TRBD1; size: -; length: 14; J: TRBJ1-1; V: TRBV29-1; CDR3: CSVDRGGPSTEAFF; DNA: TGCAGCGTTGACAGGGGGGGGCCCAGCACTGAAGCTTTCTTT
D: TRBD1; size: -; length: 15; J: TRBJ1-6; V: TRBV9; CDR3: CASSVNRGFNSPLHF; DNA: TGTGCCAGCAGCGTAAACAGGGGATTCAATTCACCCCTCCACTTT